The 31 T cell receptor beta chains presented below share a single source sample, sequenced in a study of blood T cell repertoires in COVID-19. The table came from immunoSEQ multiplex PCR; TCRdb's copy has only in-frame clones and leaves some out. The data hold 150,000 to 200,000 clones, with roughly 82% observed a single time. Sequencing input: PBMCs or T cells enriched from blood (not recorded which). The receptors were gathered from a woman aged 55 to 70 with acute COVID-19.

The chain employs TRBV4-2 and TRBJ1-2, with D possibly matching TRBD1 (5 bases). The germline V gene has CDR1 LGHNA and CDR2 YNFKEQ. V lost 0 bases and J 4 bases, leaving 15 bases between the germline ends. The CDR3 spans 16 residues. CDR3 in DNA: TGTGCCAGCAGCCAAGATCTGGGCAGGGTGGGCTATGGCTACACCTTC. Protein product: CASSQDLGRVGYGYTF.

This chain uses TRBV10-3 with TRBJ2-5; unclear D gene. The CDR3 length is 13 residues. Trimming removed 3 bases from V and 5 bases from J, with 10 bases in between. Germline CDR1 ENHRY, CDR2 SYGVKD. The CDR3 DNA reads TGTGCCATCAGTGAAGGTCGGGTCGAGACCCAGTACTTC. It encodes CAISEGRVETQYF.

This rearrangement joins TRBV19 to TRBJ2-3; D is unresolved. V was cut by 7 bases and J by 0 bases, with 8 bases left in between. This CDR3 region has 13 residues. The germline V gene has CDR1 LNHDA and CDR2 SQIVND (reference sequence). CDR3 residues: CASMFSSTDTQYF. CDR3 bases: TGTGCCAGTATGTTTAGTAGCACAGATACGCAGTATTTT. The full variable domain, completed using reference TRBV19 and TRBJ2-3, is DGGITQSPKYLFRKEGQNVTLSCEQNLNHDAMYWYRQDPGQGLRLIYYSQIVNDFQKGDIAEGYSVSREKKESFPLTVTSAQKNPTAFYLCASMFSSTDTQYFGPGTRLTVL.

The chain has TRBV4-2 and TRBJ2-2, with TRBD1 as a possible D gene (5 bases). Germline V gene sequence: CDR1 LGHNA, CDR2 YNFKEQ. This CDR3 has 18 residues. V lost 0 bases and J 6 bases, leaving 20 bases between the germline ends. CDR3 nucleotide sequence: TGTGCCAGCAGCCAAGAAGGGGCGAACAGCCTACCCTCCGGGGAGCTGTTTTTT. Residues: CASSQEGANSLPSGELFF.

This rearrangement joins TRBV28 to TRBJ1-3; D unclear. With 2 bases removed from V and 0 bases from J, the gap between germline ends came to 14 bases. Germline assignment: CDR1 MDHEN and CDR2 SYDVKM. CDR3 length: 17 residues. The CDR3 region has the DNA TGTGCCAGCAGTTTACCGGGCGGGGATAACTCTGGAAACACCATATATTTT. This gives the protein CASSLPGGDNSGNTIYF. Full variable domain (missing parts from reference TRBV28 and TRBJ1-3): DVKVTQSSRYLVKRTGEKVFLECVQDMDHENMFWYRQDPGLGLRLIYFSYDVKMKEKGDIPEGYSVSREKKERFSLILESASTNQTSMYLCASSLPGGDNSGNTIYFGEGSWLTVV.

The rearrangement joins TRBV9 to TRBJ2-1, with TRBD1 identical over 10 bases. Germline CDR1 reads SGDLS; CDR2 reads YYNGEE. The CDR3 has 15 amino acids. Trimming at V came to 0 bases and at J to 6 bases, leaving 3 bases not matched to a gene. CDR3 sequence: CASSVGDRGLNEQFF. The CDR3 DNA is TGTGCCAGCAGCGTAGGGGACAGGGGCCTCAATGAGCAGTTCTTC.

The chain carries TRBV29-1 and TRBJ2-7; TRBD1 agrees at 10 bases. Trimming took 2 bases from V and 1 from J; bases not matched to a gene: 5. Germline V lookup: CDR1 SQVTM, CDR2 ANQGSEA. CDR3 length equals 15 residues. CDR3 nucleotides: TGCAGCGTTGAACCCCGGACAGGGGGATCCTACGAGCAGTACTTC. It yields the protein CSVEPRTGGSYEQYF.

This clone was counted between two and nine times. The genes are TRBV3-1 (or the pseudogene TRBV3-2) and TRBJ2-2; a weak D match, TRBD1 (6 bases). Per the germline V gene, CDR1 is LGHDT and CDR2 is YNNKEL (reference sequence). The length of the CDR3 is 19 residues. Trimming left V 3 bases short and J 6 bases short, with 26 bases between. The CDR3 region is CASSHRLTSGHLGAGELFF. CDR3 sequence (DNA): TGTGCCAGCAGCCATCGTCTAACCTCGGGACACCTCGGTGCCGGGGAGCTGTTTTTT.

CDR3 region: CASSSIENLVGYTF. CDR3 DNA sequence: TGTGCCAGCAGTTCCATCGAGAACCTAGTGGGCTACACCTTC. The chain combines TRBV6-5 with TRBJ1-2, with no clear D. CDR3 length: 14 residues. Germline V lookup: CDR1 MNHEY, CDR2 SVGAGI. V gave up 4 bases and J gave up 8 bases, with 17 bases separating them.

This chain joins TRBV7-8 and TRBJ2-3, with 11 bases aligning to TRBD2. The germline CDR1 and CDR2 sequences are SGHVS and FQNEAQ. V shed 5 bases, J shed 5 bases, and the junction held 3 bases outside the gene matches. The CDR3 has 14 residues. For the CDR3, the DNA is TGTGCCAGCAGCCTCGGGACTAGCGGAGATACGCAGTATTTT. Protein: CASSLGTSGDTQYF. The variable domain in full, with the rest retrieved from reference TRBV7-8 and TRBJ2-3, is GAGVSQSPRYKVAKRGQDVALRCDPISGHVSLFWYQQALGQGPEFLTYFQNEAQLDKSGLPSDRFFAERPEGSVSTLKIQRTQQEDSAVYLCASSLGTSGDTQYFGPGTRLTVL.

The V and J genes are TRBV6-2 or TRBV6-3 and TRBJ2-1; 12 nucleotides align to TRBD2. V lost 0 bases and J lost 1; bases outside the gene matches: 10. Looked up from germline, CDR1 is MNHEY and CDR2 is SVGEGT. There are 20 residues in the CDR3. The CDR3 loop is CASSYSVGLAGLPSYNEQFF. DNA of the CDR3: TGTGCCAGCAGTTACTCGGTAGGACTAGCGGGATTACCGTCCTACAATGAGCAGTTCTTC.

Notes on this clone: This sample also contains other DNA sequences that code for the same CDR3. The V and J genes are TRBV5-1 and TRBJ1-1, with unresolved D. V was shortened by 0 bases and J by 0 bases, with 6 bases between the two germline ends. Germline V gene sequence: CDR1 SGHRS, CDR2 YFSETQ. This CDR3 comprises 14 residues. The CDR3 is CASSLGGLNTEAFF. CDR3 in DNA: TGCGCCAGCAGCTTGGGCGGGTTGAACACTGAAGCTTTCTTT.

This chain connects TRBV3-1 (or the pseudogene TRBV3-2) to TRBJ1-1; D call uncertain. The V end was cut by 1 base, the J end by 5 bases, with 17 bases between. The CDR3 consists of 16 residues. Germline CDR1 and CDR2: LGHDT and YNNKEL (reference sequence). This CDR3 reads CASSQARLRGRTEAFF. CDR3 DNA: TGTGCCAGCAGCCAAGCCCGGTTGCGGGGAAGAACTGAAGCTTTCTTT.

This clone was detected ten times or more. This specimen includes other DNA sequences encoding the same CDR3. The chain has TRBV27 and TRBJ2-2, with D possibly matching TRBD1 (5 bases). Germline assignment: CDR1 MNHEY and CDR2 SMNVEV (reference sequence). The CDR3 totals 14 residues. V shed 6 bases and J shed 1 base, with 9 bases lying between them. The CDR3: CASSYRGNTGELFF. CDR3 sequence (DNA): TGTGCCAGCAGCTATAGGGGGAACACCGGGGAGCTGTTTTTT.

The V and J genes are TRBV7-9 and TRBJ1-5, with D hard to call. The ends were cut back, 4 bases at V and 7 bases at J, with 8 bases in the middle. CDR3 length: 12 residues. Germline V lookup: CDR1 SEHNR, CDR2 FQNEAQ (reference sequence). The DNA for the CDR3 is TGTGCCAGCAGCTCTAATCTGCAGCCCCAGCATTTT. Amino acid sequence: CASSSNLQPQHF.

The chain carries TRBV21-1 and TRBJ1-1; the table gives TRBD1 as D, unverified against the DNA. TRBV21-1 is a pseudogene locus. This CDR3 comprises 15 residues. The DNA for the CDR3 is TGTGCCAGCAGCAAAGGACGGGACAGGGACACTGAAGCTTTCTTT. Translated: CASSKGRDRDTEAFF.

The genes are TRBV5-5 and TRBJ2-2; D may be TRBD2 (6 bases). V was clipped by 1 base and J by 8 bases, with 24 bases between them. The CDR3 spans 18 residues. The germline V gene encodes CDR1 SGHKS and CDR2 YYEKEE (reference sequence). The CDR3 is CASSLNYGGLAVGGELFF. CDR3 DNA: TGTGCCAGCAGCTTGAATTATGGAGGGCTCGCGGTGGGTGGGGAGCTGTTTTTT.

This chain links TRBV21-1 with TRBJ2-7; TRBD2, the D gene given by the table, was not confirmed from the DNA. TRBV21-1 is given as a pseudogene. The CDR3 is 16 residues long. In DNA, the CDR3 is TGTGCCAGCAGCTCCGATAGAGCGGACCAGGACTACGAGCAGTACTTC. It yields the protein CASSSDRADQDYEQYF.

This chain connects TRBV9 to TRBJ2-5, with 9 bases that match TRBD2. The germline V gene has CDR1 SGDLS and CDR2 YYNGEE. CDR3 length: 15 amino acids. The V segment lost 0 bases and the J segment 4 bases; nucleotides outside the gene matches: 4. Here the CDR3 reads CASSVGGAGGETQYF. The CDR3, as DNA: TGTGCCAGCAGCGTAGGAGGAGCGGGGGGAGAGACCCAGTACTTC.

This chain joins TRBV27 and TRBJ2-1; 11 nucleotides match TRBD2. Germline values: CDR1 MNHEY, CDR2 SMNVEV (reference sequence). CDR3 length: 15 residues. J was trimmed by 8 bases and V by 4 bases; bases with no gene match: 7. The CDR3 nucleotides are TGTGCCAGCAGTTCATTAGCGGGGGGGCGGGATGAGCAGTTCTTC. This encodes CASSSLAGGRDEQFF.

The rearrangement joins TRBV7-2 to TRBJ2-1; TRBD2 is a possible D gene (5 bases). V lost 5 bases, J lost 0 bases, and 11 bases lay in between. The CDR3 extends over 15 amino acids. Germline assignment: CDR1 SGHTA and CDR2 FQGNSA. The CDR3 coding sequence is TGTGCCAGCAGCCGCCGGGCGGGCTCCTACAATGAGCAGTTCTTC. Encoded protein: CASSRRAGSYNEQFF. The full variable domain, rest sourced from reference TRBV7-2 and TRBJ2-1, is GAGVSQSPSNKVTEKGKDVELRCDPISGHTALYWYRQSLGQGLEFLIYFQGNSAPDKSGLPSDRFSAERTGGSVSTLTIQRTQQEDSAVYLCASSRRAGSYNEQFFGPGTRLTVL.

This rearrangement joins TRBV29-1 to TRBJ2-3; weak D call: TRBD1 (6 bases). The CDR3 spans 14 residues. Trimming took off 1 base at V and 2 bases at J, with 10 bases between the two ends. CDR1 and CDR2 (germline): SQVTM, ANQGSEA. CDR3 DNA: TGCAGCGTTGAAGGGGGGCCTCACACAGATACGCAGTATTTT. Translating it yields CSVEGGPHTDTQYF.

CDR3 DNA sequence: TGTGCCAGCAGTGAGAGTGGGCGCAATCAGCCCCAGCATTTT. This sequence encodes CASSESGRNQPQHF. The rearrangement links TRBV2 to TRBJ1-5; no firm D call. CDR1 and CDR2 (germline): SNHLY, FYNNEI. Trimming stripped 3 bases from V and 2 bases from J, with 8 bases between. The CDR3 runs to 14 residues.

The rearrangement joins TRBV1 to TRBJ2-7; the tabulated D call, TRBD1, remains unverified against the DNA. TRBV1 counts as a pseudogene. This CDR3 region has 14 residues. The CDR3 protein is CTSSQDKTAYEQYF. The CDR3 nucleotides read TGCACCAGCAGCCAAGATAAAACAGCCTACGAGCAGTACTTC.

In its sample, this clone was seen many times. The chain uses TRBV7-9 and TRBJ2-2; D might be TRBD1 (5 bases). V was clipped by 5 bases and J by 6 bases, with 13 bases between them. The CDR3 loop spans 14 amino acids. CDR1 is SEHNR, CDR2 FQNEAQ, per germline (reference sequence). This CDR3 is CASSIQVTAGELFF. The CDR3 region has the DNA TGTGCCAGCAGCATACAGGTTACGGCCGGGGAGCTGTTTTTT.

The V gene is TRBV6-5, the J gene TRBJ1-2; TRBD1 aligns across 7 bases. This CDR3 has 15 residues. Germline V gene sequence: CDR1 MNHEY, CDR2 SVGAGI. The J segment lost 8 bases and the V segment lost 8 bases, leaving 17 bases of the junction unmatched. The DNA for the CDR3 is TGTGCCAGCCGGGCCGACAGGGTAAAAGCTTGGGGCTACACCTTC. Protein product: CASRADRVKAWGYTF.

This rearrangement joins TRBV27 to TRBJ2-2; TRBD2 is a possible D gene (5 bases). V lost 5 bases, J lost 0 bases, and 10 bases lay in between. The CDR3 totals 15 residues. Germline V gene lookup returns CDR1 MNHEY and CDR2 SMNVEV (reference sequence). The CDR3 reads CASSILAANTGELFF. CDR3 in DNA: TGTGCCAGCAGTATTCTAGCCGCGAACACCGGGGAGCTGTTTTTT.

The chain carries TRBV18 and TRBJ1-1, with D possibly matching TRBD1 (5 bases). Germline V lookup: CDR1 KGHSH, CDR2 LQKENI. The V and J ends lost 3 bases and 6 bases respectively, with 14 bases between them. The CDR3 runs to 14 residues. CDR3 loop: CASSPQYDSPEAFF. The CDR3 DNA is TGTGCCAGCTCACCCCAGTACGACAGTCCTGAAGCTTTCTTT. Together with reference TRBV18 and TRBJ1-1, the CDR3 gives the full variable domain: NAGVMQNPRHLVRRRGQEARLRCSPMKGHSHVYWYRQLPEEGLKFMVYLQKENIIDESGMPKERFSAEFPKEGPSILRIQQVVRGDSAAYFCASSPQYDSPEAFFGQGTRLTVV.

This sequence joins TRBV27 and TRBJ2-1; possibly TRBD2 for D (5 bases). The germline CDR1 and CDR2 sequences are MNHEY and SMNVEV (reference sequence). The length of the CDR3 is 15 residues. With 0 bases removed from V and 8 bases from J, the gap between germline ends came to 14 bases. This CDR3 is CASSLSDFLTDEQFF. For the CDR3, the DNA is TGTGCCAGCAGTTTATCGGACTTCCTGACGGATGAGCAGTTCTTC.

This clone was found once. The chain joins TRBV7-2 to TRBJ2-3, with D hard to call. Trimming removed 3 bases from V and 1 base from J, with 5 bases in between. Germline CDR1 reads SGHTA; CDR2 reads FQGNSA. The CDR3 runs to 13 residues. Here the CDR3 reads CASSFSGTDTQYF. CDR3 bases: TGTGCCAGCAGCTTCTCGGGCACAGATACGCAGTATTTT.

V usage is TRBV5-5 and J usage is TRBJ1-6, with D perhaps matching TRBD1 (5 bases). Trimming removed 5 bases from V and 10 bases from J, with 13 bases in between. The germline V gene has CDR1 SGHKS and CDR2 YYEKEE (reference sequence). The CDR3 runs 13 residues. The CDR3 here is CASSGGDYSPLHF. In DNA, the CDR3 is TGTGCCAGCAGTGGGGGGGATTACTCACCCCTCCACTTT.